These 10 T cell receptor beta chains were all obtained from the same sample, sequenced in a study of Ad26.COV2.S vaccination and SARS-CoV-2 variants. Method: immunoSEQ multiplex PCR; TCRdb's copy keeps in-frame clones and lacks some. The table lists about 400,000 clones, roughly 90% of them singletons. Treatment described: 15 to 20 received Ad26.COV2.S at low or high dose, single or two shots; several received placebo; per-sample allocation not given. Following the first vaccine or placebo injection, samples were taken on day 63. The source was peripheral blood, collected in a trial of Ad26.COV2.S vaccine versus placebo. These receptors originate from a person aged 18 to 59 who received the Ad26.COV2.S COVID-19 vaccine or a placebo.

V and J are TRBV6-5 and TRBJ2-7; tentative D call: TRBD1 (6 bases). Germline V gene data show CDR1 as MNHEY and CDR2 as SVGAGI. Trimming shortened V by 3 bases and J by 5 bases, and 17 bases separated the two germline ends. The CDR3 is 15 residues long. DNA for the CDR3: TGTGCCAGCAGTTATGATCAGGGTAGGACAGACGAGCAGTACTTC. It translates to CASSYDQGRTDEQYF.

This clone was seen a single time. This rearrangement joins TRBV20-1 to TRBJ1-2; TRBD1 might be the D (6 bases). CDR1 is DFQATT, CDR2 SNEGSKA, per germline (reference sequence). V gave up 4 bases and J gave up 8 bases, with 11 bases separating them. The CDR3 extends over 11 amino acids. DNA of the CDR3: TGCAGTGCTAAACAGGGAGCCGGCTACACCTTC. This sequence encodes CSAKQGAGYTF.

This rearrangement joins TRBV28 to TRBJ2-1; D not resolved. The CDR3 extends over 16 amino acids. Trimming shortened V by 2 bases and J by 0 bases, and 11 bases separated the two germline ends. The germline V gene encodes CDR1 MDHEN and CDR2 SYDVKM. The CDR3 nucleotides are TGTGCCAGCAGTTTAAGCTCTTTCTACTCCTACAATGAGCAGTTCTTC. It encodes CASSLSSFYSYNEQFF.

This chain uses TRBV5-1 with TRBJ2-7, with D perhaps matching TRBD1 (6 bases). The length of the CDR3 is 14 residues. Germline loops: CDR1 SGHRS, CDR2 YFSETQ. Trimming took off 0 bases at V and 3 bases at J, with 10 bases between the two ends. The CDR3 nucleotides are TGCGCCAGCAGCTTGGACGCAGGGGACTACGAGCAGTACTTC. Amino acid sequence: CASSLDAGDYEQYF.

This clone was picked up a small number of times. The chain uses TRBV6-5 and TRBJ2-7; no firm D call. V was cut by 5 bases and J by 3 bases, with 14 bases left in between. This CDR3 contains 14 residues. Germline CDR1 is MNHEY and CDR2 is SVGAGI. The CDR3 here is CASSTPRENYEQYF. The CDR3 nucleotides are TGTGCCAGCAGTACCCCGAGAGAAAACTACGAGCAGTACTTC.

The chain joins TRBV18 to TRBJ2-1; D is undetermined. Germline V gives CDR1 KGHSH, CDR2 LQKENI. V lost 1 base to trimming and J lost 9 bases, with 7 bases between them. This CDR3 comprises 12 residues. This CDR3 reads CASSPRYSEQFF. For the CDR3, the DNA is TGTGCCAGCTCACCACGGTATAGTGAGCAGTTCTTC.

The V and J genes are TRBV5-5 and TRBJ2-1; the D is unclear. V lost 0 bases and J 6 bases, leaving 10 bases between the germline ends. This CDR3 region has 14 residues. The germline CDR1 and CDR2 sequences are SGHKS and YYEKEE (reference sequence). Here the CDR3 DNA reads TGTGCCAGCAGCTTGGGGGTGTCAGGCAATGAGCAGTTCTTC. Translated, it gives CASSLGVSGNEQFF.

The CDR3 here is CASSRERTDTQYF. CDR3 nucleotides: TGTGCCAGCAGTCGGGAACGCACAGATACGCAGTATTTT. This rearrangement joins TRBV12-3 or TRBV12-4 to TRBJ2-3, with D possibly TRBD2 on 5 matching bases. V was shortened by 5 bases and J by 1 base, with 7 bases between the two germline ends. The CDR3 loop spans 13 amino acids.

Here the CDR3 DNA reads TGTGCCAGCAGTGAACTAACCGGGAGTGGAGAGACCCAGTACTTC. Residues: CASSELTGSGETQYF. This sequence joins TRBV2 and TRBJ2-5; D possibly corresponds to TRBD2 (6 bases). Germline V gene lookup returns CDR1 SNHLY and CDR2 FYNNEI. Trimming pared 2 bases from V and 4 bases from J, leaving 14 bases between. The length of the CDR3 is 15 residues.

V is TRBV3-1 (or the pseudogene TRBV3-2) and J is TRBJ2-7, with TRBD2 matching 9 bases. CDR1 is LGHDT, CDR2 YNNKEL, per germline (reference sequence). V lost 1 base, J lost 12 bases, and 10 bases stayed unmatched. This CDR3 contains 14 residues. The CDR3 region is CASSQGYGGRVGYF. The CDR3 bases are TGTGCCAGCAGCCAAGGATATGGCGGGAGGGTAGGGTACTTC.